The 23 T cell receptor beta chains in this list originate from one sample, sequenced in a study of cytotoxic CD8 clonotypes in ibrutinib-treated CLL. TCRdb's table, derived via immunoSEQ multiplex PCR, lists solely in-frame clones and lacks some. The repertoire holds approximately 330,000 clones, with about 77% as singletons. The material sequenced was PBMCs, taken before ibrutinib treatment. These receptors were obtained from a human donor with chronic lymphocytic leukemia.

The genes are TRBV4-3 and TRBJ2-7; tentative D call: TRBD1 (5 bases). Trimming pared 0 bases from V and 3 bases from J, leaving 12 bases between. The germline V gene encodes CDR1 LGHNA and CDR2 YSLEER. CDR3 length equals 15 residues. The CDR3 is CASSQDRQGIYEQYF. The CDR3 DNA follows: TGCGCCAGCAGCCAAGATCGGCAGGGTATCTACGAGCAGTACTTC.

V is TRBV9 and J is TRBJ1-1; 8 positions agree with TRBD1. The germline CDR1 and CDR2 sequences are SGDLS and YYNGEE. The V and J ends lost 6 bases and 1 base, in that order; junction bases with no gene match: 8. CDR3 length: 15 residues. The CDR3 spells CASNLMGQANTEAFF. DNA for the CDR3: TGTGCCAGCAACTTGATGGGACAGGCGAACACTGAAGCTTTCTTT.

The V gene is TRBV30, the J gene TRBJ2-1, with no clear D. The V gene's germline CDR1 is GTSNPN and CDR2 SVGIG (reference sequence). The CDR3 length is 13 residues. Trimming took 0 bases from V and 4 from J, leaving 7 bases between them. In nucleotides, the CDR3 is TGTGCCTGGAGTGTAGACCAGTACAATGAGCAGTTCTTC. This codes for CAWSVDQYNEQFF.

This chain uses TRBV5-1 with TRBJ1-1, with 7 bases that match TRBD1. Germline V gene sequence: CDR1 SGHRS, CDR2 YFSETQ. The CDR3 spans 15 residues. With V trimmed by 4 bases and J by 1 base, 7 bases remained unmatched. CDR3 amino acids: CASSPGGQTNTEAFF. CDR3 sequence (DNA): TGCGCCAGCAGCCCAGGGGGACAAACGAACACTGAAGCTTTCTTT.

The chain links TRBV7-6 to TRBJ1-2; D gene ambiguous. The V gene's germline CDR1 is SGHVS and CDR2 FNYEAQ. With 5 bases removed from V and 5 bases from J, the gap between germline ends came to 18 bases. The CDR3 contains 15 residues. The CDR3 region is CASSPRPNTYYGYTF. The CDR3 nucleotides read TGTGCCAGCAGCCCCCGGCCGAATACGTATTATGGCTACACCTTC.

This chain links TRBV7-4 with TRBJ1-4; no clear D gene. V was cut by 1 base and J by 4 bases, with 10 bases left in between. CDR3 size: 15 residues. The germline gives CDR1 SGHVT, CDR2 SQSDAQ. Here the CDR3 DNA reads TGTGCCAGCAGCTTAGGTGGCAGGCTTAATGAAAAACTGTTTTTT. It codes for CASSLGGRLNEKLFF.

This clone was seen only a few times. This chain uses TRBV14 with TRBJ1-1; no clear D gene. V was shortened by 3 bases and J by 5 bases, with 10 bases between the two germline ends. The CDR3 totals 13 residues. Germline loops: CDR1 SGHDN, CDR2 FVKESK. CDR3 sequence reads: CASSQETWTEAFF. As DNA, the CDR3 is TGTGCCAGCAGCCAGGAGACTTGGACTGAAGCTTTCTTT.

This clone was picked up a small number of times. This rearrangement joins TRBV2 to TRBJ2-7; D remains unclear. Germline CDR1 is SNHLY and CDR2 is FYNNEI. This CDR3 region has 13 residues. Deletions cut 4 bases from V and 2 bases from J, with 9 bases between. The chain's CDR3 is CASSVKIPYEQYF. For the CDR3, the DNA is TGTGCCAGCAGTGTCAAGATTCCCTACGAGCAGTACTTC.

The J gene is TRBJ2-5, the V gene TRBV15; TRBD2 aligns across 7 bases. Germline V lookup: CDR1 LNHNV, CDR2 YYDKDF (reference sequence). The CDR3 consists of 15 residues. J was trimmed by 4 bases and V by 0 bases; bases with no gene match: 5. For the CDR3, the DNA is TGTGCCACCAGCAGAGATTCGGCGGGAGTAGAGACCCAGTACTTC. It codes for CATSRDSAGVETQYF.

This clone turned up a few times. The chain links TRBV28 to TRBJ2-1, with D perhaps TRBD2 (6 bases). Germline lookup yields CDR1 MDHEN and CDR2 SYDVKM. The CDR3 contains 13 residues. Trimming stripped 7 bases from V and 4 bases from J, with 11 bases between. CDR3 DNA sequence: TGTGCCAGCATCGGCGGGACTTACAATGAGCAGTTCTTC. It specifies CASIGGTYNEQFF.

This rearrangement joins TRBV28 to TRBJ2-7; no definite D call. This CDR3 has 15 residues. CDR1 is MDHEN and CDR2 is SYDVKM in the germline V gene. The germline V and J ends were trimmed by 7 bases and 0 bases, with 16 bases remaining between them. For the CDR3, the DNA is TGTGCCAGCACCGAAATGGGGTCCAGCTCCTACGAGCAGTACTTC. Protein product: CASTEMGSSSYEQYF.

V is TRBV10-3 and J is TRBJ1-5; tentative D call: TRBD1 (6 bases). The CDR3 sequence is 14 residues long. Trimming removed 6 bases at V and 3 bases at J, with 12 bases between. Germline assignment: CDR1 ENHRY and CDR2 SYGVKD. CDR3 loop: CAISLGQSNQPQHF. For the CDR3, the DNA is TGTGCCATCAGCCTTGGACAGTCCAATCAGCCCCAGCATTTT.

This chain connects TRBV30 to TRBJ2-3; 10 nucleotides line up with TRBD2. The junction had 15 bases not matched to a gene; V was cut back by 4 bases and J by 2 bases. The length of the CDR3 is 18 residues. Germline assignment: CDR1 GTSNPN and CDR2 SVGIG (reference sequence). DNA of the CDR3: TGTGCCTGGACTAACACAGGACTAGCGGAACGAAACACAGATACGCAGTATTTT. Translated: CAWTNTGLAERNTDTQYF. The full variable domain, its missing parts supplied by reference TRBV30 and TRBJ2-3, is SQTIHQWPATLVQPVGSPLSLECTVEGTSNPNLYWYRQAAGRGLQLLFYSVGIGQISSEVPQNLSASRPQDRQFILSSKKLLLSDSGFYLCAWTNTGLAERNTDTQYFGPGTRLTVL.

The V and J genes are TRBV7-8 and TRBJ1-4; 7 bases line up with TRBD1. The trim removed 2 bases at V and 2 bases at J, leaving 14 bases unmatched. This CDR3 has 19 amino acids. Germline V gene data show CDR1 as SGHVS and CDR2 as FQNEAQ. CDR3 bases: TGTGCCAGCAGCTTAAGGTATCCGACAGGGCTGTCGACTAATGAAAAACTGTTTTTT. Protein product: CASSLRYPTGLSTNEKLFF.

This clone was observed once. The J gene is TRBJ2-7, the V gene TRBV11-3; TRBD1 might be the D (5 bases). This CDR3 region has 15 residues. V lost 5 bases, J lost 0 bases, and 14 bases lay in between. Germline V CDR1 and CDR2: SGHNT, YENEEA. This CDR3 is CASSRAGRVSYEQYF. In nucleotides, the CDR3 is TGTGCCAGCAGCCGGGCCGGCAGGGTCTCCTACGAGCAGTACTTC.

The V and J genes are TRBV9 and TRBJ2-2, with D uncertain. The V gene's germline CDR1 is SGDLS and CDR2 YYNGEE. The CDR3 covers 14 residues. Trimming left V 2 bases short and J 5 bases short, with 10 bases between. For the CDR3, the DNA is TGTGCCAGCAGCGTGTGGTTTACTACCGGGGAGCTGTTTTTT. Translated, it gives CASSVWFTTGELFF.

The chain is built from TRBV27 and TRBJ1-5; no clear D. The CDR3 contains 16 residues. Germline V gives CDR1 MNHEY, CDR2 SMNVEV (reference sequence). Trimming took off 3 bases at V and 0 bases at J, with 12 bases between the two ends. The CDR3 sequence is CASSFSGTPSNQPQHF. DNA for the CDR3: TGTGCCAGCAGTTTCTCCGGAACCCCTAGCAATCAGCCCCAGCATTTT.

The chain carries TRBV10-3 and TRBJ2-7, with D perhaps matching TRBD2 (5 bases). The CDR3 is made up of 14 amino acids. CDR1 ENHRY and CDR2 SYGVKD come from the germline V gene. Trimming took off 8 bases at V and 0 bases at J, with 14 bases between the two ends. The CDR3 reads CAIGKDSSSYEQYF. The CDR3 bases are TGTGCCATCGGGAAGGACTCGAGCTCCTACGAGCAGTACTTC.

This chain joins TRBV13 and TRBJ2-7; D possibly corresponds to TRBD1 (5 bases). The V gene's germline CDR1 is PRHDT and CDR2 FYEKMQ (reference sequence). Trimming cost V 5 bases and J 1 base, with 12 bases left between them. The CDR3 length is 14 residues. The CDR3: CASSPRDRSYEQYF. CDR3 in DNA: TGTGCCAGCAGCCCCCGAGACAGATCCTACGAGCAGTACTTC.

A few counts support this clone. The CDR3 coding sequence is TGTGCCAGCAGTCACCCCGGCGGGTCGGGGGCCCCCACAGATACGCAGTATTTT. Amino acid sequence: CASSHPGGSGAPTDTQYF. The V and J genes are TRBV7-9 and TRBJ2-3; D tentatively reads TRBD1 or TRBD2 (6 bases each). V was clipped by 6 bases and J by 2 bases, with 24 bases between them. This CDR3 has 18 residues. CDR1 and CDR2 (germline): SEHNR, FQNEAQ (reference sequence).

The rearrangement joins TRBV5-1 to TRBJ2-1; the D is unclear. Looked up from germline, CDR1 is SGHRS and CDR2 is YFSETQ. The CDR3 contains 11 residues. Trimming cost V 5 bases and J 8 bases, with 8 bases left between them. DNA of the CDR3: TGCGCCAGCAGTTACCTACATGAGCAGTTCTTC. Residues: CASSYLHEQFF. The full variable domain, rest sourced from reference TRBV5-1 and TRBJ2-1, is KAGVTQTPRYLIKTRGQQVTLSCSPISGHRSVSWYQQTPGQGLQFLFEYFSETQRNKGNFPGRFSGRQFSNSRSEMNVSTLELGDSALYLCASSYLHEQFFGPGTRLTVL.

The chain has TRBV7-7 and TRBJ2-1, with 13 bases that match TRBD2. With V trimmed by 5 bases and J by 6 bases, 7 bases remained unmatched. Germline V gene lookup returns CDR1 SSHAT and CDR2 FNYEAQ (reference sequence). The CDR3 runs to 16 residues. The CDR3 protein is CASSDTGTSGTNEQFF. For the CDR3, the DNA is TGTGCCAGCAGCGATACCGGGACTAGCGGGACCAATGAGCAGTTCTTC.

This clone was seen only once. The chain is built from TRBV6-4 and TRBJ2-5, with D perhaps matching TRBD1 or TRBD2 (5 bases each). Germline CDR1 reads MRHNA; CDR2 reads SNTAGT. This CDR3 is built from 19 residues. Trimming took off 1 base at V and 3 bases at J, with 24 bases between the two ends. CDR3: CASSDFPPYEGRVEETQYF. CDR3 nucleotide sequence: TGTGCCAGCAGTGACTTTCCCCCGTATGAGGGGAGAGTTGAAGAGACCCAGTACTTC.